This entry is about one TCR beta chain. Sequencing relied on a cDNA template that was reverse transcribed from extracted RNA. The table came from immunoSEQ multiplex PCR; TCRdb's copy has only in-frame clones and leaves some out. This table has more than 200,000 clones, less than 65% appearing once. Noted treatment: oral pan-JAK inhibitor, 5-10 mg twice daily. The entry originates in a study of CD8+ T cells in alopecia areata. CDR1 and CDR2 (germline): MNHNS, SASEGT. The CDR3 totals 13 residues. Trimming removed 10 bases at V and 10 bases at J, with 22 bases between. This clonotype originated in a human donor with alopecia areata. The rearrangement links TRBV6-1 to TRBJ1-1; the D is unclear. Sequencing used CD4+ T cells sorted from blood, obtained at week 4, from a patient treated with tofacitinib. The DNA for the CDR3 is TGTGCCACCTCCGGGCTATCATCCCTAGGAGCTTTCTTT. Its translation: CATSGLSSLGAFF.